The 23 T cell receptor beta chains in this list originate from one sample, sequenced in a study of blood T cell repertoires in COVID-19. Produced via immunoSEQ multiplex PCR; TCRdb's table is partial and in-frame only. The data contain fewer than 350,000 clones, nearly 90% of them singletons. The sequencing sample was made of PBMCs or T cells enriched from blood (not recorded which). The origin of the receptors is a woman between 18 and 29 years old with acute COVID-19.

The CDR3: CASSQEDSAVGEKLFF. The CDR3 DNA reads as TGTGCCAGCAGCCAAGAAGATTCGGCGGTCGGTGAAAAACTGTTTTTT. The chain couples TRBV4-2 to TRBJ1-4; D is ambiguous. There are 16 residues in the CDR3. Trimming removed 0 bases at V and 7 bases at J, with 15 bases between. Per germline, CDR1 LGHNA and CDR2 YNFKEQ.

V is TRBV19 and J is TRBJ2-3, with 8 bases matching TRBD2. Per the germline V gene, CDR1 is LNHDA and CDR2 is SQIVND (reference sequence). The CDR3 runs 17 residues. V shed 5 bases and J 0 bases; nucleotides not matched to a gene: 10. CDR3 DNA: TGTGCCAGTAGTGATAGGTGGGCTAGCGGGAGCACAGATACGCAGTATTTT. This encodes CASSDRWASGSTDTQYF. Supplemented by reference TRBV19 and TRBJ2-3, the full variable domain reads DGGITQSPKYLFRKEGQNVTLSCEQNLNHDAMYWYRQDPGQGLRLIYYSQIVNDFQKGDIAEGYSVSREKKESFPLTVTSAQKNPTAFYLCASSDRWASGSTDTQYFGPGTRLTVL.

This chain uses TRBV16 with TRBJ2-1; 9 positions agree with TRBD2. Germline V lookup: CDR1 KGHSY, CDR2 FQNENV. CDR3 length: 16 amino acids. Trimming removed 4 bases from V and 0 bases from J; junction bases left unmatched: 4. The CDR3 sequence is CASSRFSGGSYNEQFF. In DNA form, the CDR3 reads TGTGCCAGCAGCCGCTTTAGCGGGGGCTCCTACAATGAGCAGTTCTTC.

This clone was counted only a few times. The chain recombines TRBV5-4 with TRBJ2-7, with 7 bases fitting TRBD1. The V segment lost 4 bases and the J segment 3 bases; nucleotides outside the gene matches: 7. Per the germline V gene, CDR1 is SGHNT and CDR2 is YYREEE (reference sequence). CDR3 length equals 14 residues. The CDR3 DNA sequence: TGTGCCAGCAGCAACCGACAGGGTAGCTACGAGCAGTACTTC. Residues: CASSNRQGSYEQYF.

The chain carries TRBV7-9 and TRBJ2-7; no reliable D call. The germline V gene has CDR1 SEHNR and CDR2 FQNEAQ (reference sequence). CDR3 size: 13 residues. V lost 1 base, J lost 0 bases, and 4 bases lay in between. CDR3 protein: CASSLGYSYEQYF. CDR3 bases: TGTGCCAGCAGCTTAGGTTACTCCTACGAGCAGTACTTC.

This rearrangement joins TRBV6-5 to TRBJ2-7; a possible D gene is TRBD2 (7 bases). V dropped 7 bases and J dropped 4 bases, with 17 bases sitting between them. Germline CDR1 is MNHEY and CDR2 is SVGAGI. CDR3 length: 14 amino acids. Written as DNA, the CDR3 is TGTGCCAGCAAAAAAGGGGGGGTCTCTTACGAGCAGTACTTC. This sequence encodes CASKKGGVSYEQYF.

The rearrangement uses TRBV3-1 (or the pseudogene TRBV3-2) and TRBJ1-1; 7 positions agree with TRBD1. This CDR3 is 14 amino acids long. Germline V lookup: CDR1 LGHDT, CDR2 YNNKEL (reference sequence). With 4 bases clipped from V and 3 bases from J, the junction kept 5 bases outside the gene matches. CDR3 in DNA: TGTGCCAGCAGCCGCTATACAGGGGACACTGAAGCTTTCTTT. This codes for CASSRYTGDTEAFF.

The chain has TRBV11-2 and TRBJ1-6, with D possibly TRBD1 on 5 matching bases. V shed 4 bases and J shed 7 bases, with 14 bases lying between them. CDR1 SGHAT and CDR2 FQNNGV come from the germline V gene. This CDR3 is built from 15 residues. CDR3 region: CASSYTGGTNSPLHF. The CDR3 bases are TGTGCCAGCAGCTACACGGGGGGGACCAATTCACCCCTCCACTTT.

About this clone itself: This same CDR3 is encoded by further DNA sequences in the sample. This chain links TRBV18 with TRBJ1-1; unclear D gene. The germline V gene encodes CDR1 KGHSH and CDR2 LQKENI. The germline V and J ends were trimmed by 1 base and 1 base, with 7 bases remaining between them. This CDR3 contains 14 residues. The CDR3 DNA sequence: TGTGCCAGCTCACCACGGGGAGAGAACACTGAAGCTTTCTTT. Translated: CASSPRGENTEAFF.

The chain has TRBV5-1 and TRBJ1-5; maybe TRBD1 (5 bases). The CDR3 loop spans 20 amino acids. Germline V gives CDR1 SGHRS, CDR2 YFSETQ. Trimming shortened V by 2 bases and J by 3 bases, and 27 bases separated the two germline ends. For the CDR3, the DNA is TGCGCCAGCAGCTTAAGTCCGACGGACACGGGACTTGGGATCAATCAGCCCCAGCATTTT. This sequence encodes CASSLSPTDTGLGINQPQHF.

This clone has only one observation. The chain carries TRBV2 and TRBJ1-5; D perhaps matches TRBD1 (5 bases). This CDR3 has 13 residues. Germline V CDR1 and CDR2: SNHLY, FYNNEI. The germline V and J ends were trimmed by 2 bases and 4 bases, with 6 bases remaining between them. Here the CDR3 DNA reads TGTGCCAGCAGTGAAAGGGGAAATCAGCCCCAGCATTTT. Encoded protein: CASSERGNQPQHF.

The chain has TRBV6-1 and TRBJ2-1, with D uncertain. The CDR3 covers 11 residues. Trimming pared 3 bases from V and 14 bases from J, leaving 11 bases between. CDR1 MNHNS and CDR2 SASEGT come from the germline V gene. The CDR3 DNA is TGTGCCAGCAGTGACATGCCCTATAAGTTCTTC. It yields the protein CASSDMPYKFF.

The chain combines TRBV19 with TRBJ2-1, with 8 positions matching TRBD2. The CDR3 extends over 15 amino acids. After removal of 2 bases from V and 5 bases from J, the junction contained 5 bases not matched to a gene. Germline CDR1 is LNHDA and CDR2 is SQIVND (reference sequence). CDR3 coding DNA: TGTGCCAGTAGTATATTGCGGGAGGACCACAATGAGCAGTTCTTC. As protein: CASSILREDHNEQFF.

On this clone: Other DNA sequences from this sample encode an identical CDR3 as well. CDR3 residues: CASSQGQGSYNEQFF. Written as DNA, the CDR3 is TGCGCCAGCAGCCAAGGACAGGGATCCTACAATGAGCAGTTCTTC. The chain joins TRBV4-3 to TRBJ2-1; 7 positions match TRBD1. This CDR3 region has 15 residues. Trimming took 1 base from V and 1 from J; bases not matched to a gene: 1. Germline V gene lookup returns CDR1 LGHNA and CDR2 YSLEER.

The chain joins TRBV18 to TRBJ1-2, with unresolved D. This CDR3 contains 14 residues. V lost 6 bases and J lost 0, with 11 bases in between. Germline-derived CDR1 and CDR2 are KGHSH and LQKENI. CDR3 sequence reads: CASSWVGANYGYTF. CDR3 DNA: TGTGCCAGCTCGTGGGTCGGGGCTAACTATGGCTACACCTTC.

This clone was observed a single time. The chain recombines TRBV30 with TRBJ2-2, with 8 bases aligning to TRBD2. The CDR3 extends over 15 amino acids. The ends lost 1 base at V and 5 bases at J; junction bases unmatched: 6. Germline V gene lookup returns CDR1 GTSNPN and CDR2 SVGIG (reference sequence). CDR3 nucleotides: TGTGCCTGGAGTGAAGTGGCGGGAGGTACCGGGGAGCTGTTTTTT. Protein: CAWSEVAGGTGELFF.

The chain recombines TRBV27 with TRBJ2-7, with D unresolved. CDR3 length: 16 amino acids. CDR1 is MNHEY, CDR2 SMNVEV, per germline (reference sequence). Deletions cut 6 bases from V and 7 bases from J, with 25 bases between. The CDR3 sequence is CASSFAAGTAAEEQYF. In nucleotides, the CDR3 is TGTGCCAGCAGCTTTGCCGCCGGAACGGCGGCGGAGGAGCAGTACTTC.

This chain connects TRBV28 to TRBJ1-3; weak D call: TRBD1 (6 bases). Germline CDR1 MDHEN, CDR2 SYDVKM. Trimming removed 2 bases at V and 0 bases at J, with 11 bases between. CDR3 length: 16 residues. CDR3 nucleotides: TGTGCCAGCAGTTTAATAGGACAGAGCTCTGGAAACACCATATATTTT. This gives the protein CASSLIGQSSGNTIYF.

V usage is TRBV30 and J usage is TRBJ2-3, with 14 bases identical to TRBD2. CDR3 size: 16 residues. Germline values: CDR1 GTSNPN, CDR2 SVGIG (reference sequence). V trimming: 4 bases; J trimming: 3 bases; junction bases outside the gene matches: 6. The CDR3 nucleotides read TGTGCCTGGAACCGCGGACTAGCGGGAGGAACAGATACGCAGTATTTT. This codes for CAWNRGLAGGTDTQYF.

The chain combines TRBV11-2 with TRBJ1-5; D may be TRBD1 (5 bases). Germline CDR1 SGHAT, CDR2 FQNNGV. The germline V and J ends were trimmed by 5 bases and 2 bases, with 13 bases remaining between them. The CDR3 sequence is 15 residues long. CDR3 amino acids: CASSPSGSGNQPQHF. Here the CDR3 DNA reads TGTGCCAGCAGCCCTTCAGGGTCGGGCAATCAGCCCCAGCATTTT.

The V gene is TRBV12-3 or TRBV12-4, the J gene TRBJ1-2; no clear D. The V end lost 5 bases, the J end lost 5 bases, and 9 bases lay between the germline ends. There are 12 residues in the CDR3. This chain's CDR3 is CASSGRPYGYTF. The DNA of the CDR3 is TGTGCCAGCAGTGGCAGGCCTTATGGCTACACCTTC.

V and J are TRBV15 and TRBJ1-1; 9 nucleotides match TRBD1. The germline gives CDR1 LNHNV, CDR2 YYDKDF (reference sequence). The CDR3 totals 14 residues. J lost 5 bases, V lost 2 bases, and 3 bases had no gene match. The CDR3 here is CATSRTGGRTEAFF. The CDR3 DNA is TGTGCCACCAGCAGAACAGGGGGCAGAACTGAAGCTTTCTTT.

This chain links TRBV28 with TRBJ2-5, with D maybe TRBD1 (6 bases). The germline CDR1 and CDR2 sequences are MDHEN and SYDVKM. The V gene lost 10 bases and the J gene lost 5 bases, with 20 bases spanning the gap. CDR3 length: 14 residues. The CDR3 loop reads CATENRVSRETQYF. The CDR3 DNA reads as TGTGCCACCGAGAACAGGGTGTCCAGGGAGACCCAGTACTTC.